Sequencing of this T cell receptor (beta chain) was carried out in a study of T cell repertoires in cytomegalovirus infection. Overall study context: CMV infection together with matching HLA type was indicated by public TCR beta signatures.

Study-level results: What dominated the ex vivo response were HLA-C-restricted CMV-specific TCR beta clonotypes.

As concerns this clonotype: What it binds is unknown.

TCRdb passed the reads through MiXCR, listing each CDR3 protein once. Among 70,000 or so distinct CDR3 sequences, around 30% were seen once, and the ten largest hold roughly three fifths. The V and J ends lost 2 bases and 3 bases respectively, with 17 bases between them. The CDR3 is 17 residues long. Germline V gene lookup returns CDR1 SGHAT and CDR2 FQNNGV. The chain couples TRBV11-2 to TRBJ1-5, with unresolved D. The source material was CD8+ T cells from cultured PBMCs, sampled from culture after CMV antigen stimulation. This sequence originates from a human donor in good health (CMV status not recorded). Some clones in this sample may be carry-over from other donors' samples. CDR3 in amino acids: CASSLRPARAPNQPQHF. The CDR3, as DNA: TGTGCCAGCAGCTTACGACCGGCACGGGCCCCCAATCAGCCCCAGCATTTT.